This T cell receptor beta chain is drawn from a study of PD-1 blockade in classical Hodgkin lymphoma. This CDR3 has 16 residues. J lost 4 bases, V lost 1 base, and 4 bases had no gene match. CDR1 is SNHLY, CDR2 FYNNEI, per germline. Method: immunoSEQ multiplex PCR; TCRdb's copy keeps in-frame clones and lacks some. There are about 75,000 clones in the sample; more than 85% occur only once, and over 6.5% lies in the top ten. Relapses following autologous stem cell transplantation were seen in all patients, with brentuximab vedotin exposure varying. When best responses were assessed, they were complete response, partial response or progressive disease.

The chain employs TRBV2 and TRBJ2-2; TRBD2 aligns across 9 bases. The sequenced sample was peripheral blood mononuclear cells (PBMCs), obtained at baseline. The receptor comes from a human donor with classical Hodgkin lymphoma. Written as DNA, the CDR3 is TGTGCCAGCAGTGAAGAAGCGGGGGGTTTCACCGGGGAGCTGTTTTTT. Encoded protein: CASSEEAGGFTGELFF.